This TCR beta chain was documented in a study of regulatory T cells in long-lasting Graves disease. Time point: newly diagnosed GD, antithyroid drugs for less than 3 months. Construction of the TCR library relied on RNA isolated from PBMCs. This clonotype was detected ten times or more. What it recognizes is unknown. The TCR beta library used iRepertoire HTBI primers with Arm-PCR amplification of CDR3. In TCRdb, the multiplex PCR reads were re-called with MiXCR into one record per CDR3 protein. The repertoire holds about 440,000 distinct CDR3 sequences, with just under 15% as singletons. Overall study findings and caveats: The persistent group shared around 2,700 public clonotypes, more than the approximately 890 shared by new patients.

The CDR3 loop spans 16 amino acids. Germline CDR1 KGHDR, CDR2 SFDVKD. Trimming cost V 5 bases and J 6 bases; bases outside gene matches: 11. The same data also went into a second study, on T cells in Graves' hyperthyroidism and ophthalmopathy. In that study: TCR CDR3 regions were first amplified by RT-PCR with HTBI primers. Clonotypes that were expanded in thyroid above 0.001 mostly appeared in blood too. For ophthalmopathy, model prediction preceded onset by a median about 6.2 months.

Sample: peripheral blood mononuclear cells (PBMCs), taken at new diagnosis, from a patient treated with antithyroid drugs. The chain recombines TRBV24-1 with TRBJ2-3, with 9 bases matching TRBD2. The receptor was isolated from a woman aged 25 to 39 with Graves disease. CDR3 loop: CATSGGAGGPRDTQYF. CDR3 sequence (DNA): TGTGCCACCAGTGGAGGTGCGGGAGGGCCGAGGGATACGCAGTATTTT.